This T cell receptor beta chain was obtained from a study of blood T cell repertoires in COVID-19. Background on the study: The United States, Italy and Spain provided the acute and convalescent COVID-19 samples. PBMCs, B-cell-depleted T cells, or T cells provided the cDNA or gDNA that made up the material.

How the authors handled the data: It was from reference gene primer amplification that nucleated cell counts were estimated. Data came from immunoSEQ multiplex PCR; TCRdb stores just in-frame clones and leaves some out. D and trimming come from the DNA, and the V and J calls and clone size come from that table. The profile covers 150,000 to 200,000 clones, with 85% to 90% appearing a single time and around 0.99% taken by the ten largest. The CDR3 has 17 residues. This TCR came from a man between 18 and 29 years old with acute or convalescent COVID-19. The chain combines TRBV21-1 with TRBJ1-6. TRBV21-1 is marked as a pseudogene. Material for sequencing was peripheral blood. As DNA, the CDR3 is TGTGCCAGCAGCTCATGGGCGGCGGGGGGGAATAATTCACCCCTCCACTTT. This encodes CASSSWAAGGNNSPLHF.